The 16 T cell receptor beta chains below were found in one sample sequenced in a study of blood T cell repertoires in COVID-19. Some clones are missing from TCRdb's copy, which holds only in-frame ones; the method was immunoSEQ multiplex PCR. Of approximately 150,000 clones listed, around 84% are singletons. What was sequenced was peripheral blood. The receptors were gathered from a woman in her 50s with COVID-19, enrolled during active disease.

The chain couples TRBV7-2 to TRBJ1-6, with D perhaps matching TRBD1 (6 bases). Trimming removed 7 bases at V and 7 bases at J, with 14 bases between. Germline assignment: CDR1 SGHTA and CDR2 FQGNSA. The CDR3 runs to 14 residues. CDR3 bases: TGTGCCAGCAAGAACAGGGAAGGGAATTCACCCCTCCACTTT. Protein: CASKNREGNSPLHF. Variable domain in full (rest from reference TRBV7-2 and TRBJ1-6): GAGVSQSPSNKVTEKGKDVELRCDPISGHTALYWYRQSLGQGLEFLIYFQGNSAPDKSGLPSDRFSAERTGGSVSTLTIQRTQQEDSAVYLCASKNREGNSPLHFGNGTRLTVT.

In its sample, this clone was seen a few times. The chain combines TRBV7-2 with TRBJ2-7; D is uncertain. Trimming left V 3 bases short and J 3 bases short, with 9 bases between. Per the germline V gene, CDR1 is SGHTA and CDR2 is FQGNSA. The CDR3 sequence is 13 residues long. The CDR3 loop is CASSLAGHYEQYF. The CDR3 bases are TGTGCCAGCAGCTTGGCAGGTCACTACGAGCAGTACTTC.

The chain links TRBV18 to TRBJ2-1; possible D gene TRBD2, 7 bases. Trimming took 4 bases from V and 0 from J, leaving 19 bases between them. Germline-derived CDR1 and CDR2 are KGHSH and LQKENI. The CDR3 totals 18 residues. The CDR3 DNA reads TGTGCCAGCTCACGCCAAACAGCGCGGGGGCGCTCCTACAATGAGCAGTTCTTC. Protein: CASSRQTARGRSYNEQFF.

The gene calls are TRBV7-8 and TRBJ1-5; no clear D. V was cut by 6 bases and J by 4 bases, with 7 bases left in between. This CDR3 is built from 12 residues. The germline V gene encodes CDR1 SGHVS and CDR2 FQNEAQ. DNA of the CDR3: TGTGCCAGCAGTGAGGGAAATCAGCCCCAGCATTTT. Its translation: CASSEGNQPQHF.

J is TRBJ2-1 and V is TRBV3-1 (or the pseudogene TRBV3-2); 8 bases line up with TRBD2. The germline V gene encodes CDR1 LGHDT and CDR2 YNNKEL (reference sequence). The CDR3 spans 15 residues. Unmatched junction bases numbered 11, after V lost 4 bases and J lost 9 bases. CDR3 protein: CASSPLPGGQGEQFF. Written as DNA, the CDR3 is TGTGCCAGCAGCCCCCTCCCGGGGGGGCAGGGTGAGCAGTTCTTC.

V is TRBV19 and J is TRBJ2-3; tentatively, D is TRBD1 (5 bases). V was pared by 4 bases and J by 1 base, with 18 bases between. The CDR3 spans 17 residues. Germline V gene sequence: CDR1 LNHDA, CDR2 SQIVND (reference sequence). The chain's CDR3 is CASSKGRQSSGTDTQYF. CDR3 in DNA: TGTGCCAGTAGTAAGGGGCGACAGAGCTCCGGCACAGATACGCAGTATTTT. The full variable domain, completed using reference TRBV19 and TRBJ2-3, is DGGITQSPKYLFRKEGQNVTLSCEQNLNHDAMYWYRQDPGQGLRLIYYSQIVNDFQKGDIAEGYSVSREKKESFPLTVTSAQKNPTAFYLCASSKGRQSSGTDTQYFGPGTRLTVL.

The rearrangement uses TRBV7-3 and TRBJ2-2; D is possibly TRBD1 (5 bases). Germline assignment: CDR1 SGHTA and CDR2 FQGTGA. Deletions cut 3 bases from V and 5 bases from J, with 13 bases between. This CDR3 is built from 15 residues. CDR3 sequence: CASSLAPPGTGELFF. DNA of the CDR3: TGTGCCAGCAGCTTGGCCCCCCCAGGGACCGGGGAGCTGTTTTTT.

This clone was found once. V and J are TRBV7-3 and TRBJ2-3; 13 positions agree with TRBD2. The length of the CDR3 is 17 residues. Per germline, CDR1 SGHTA and CDR2 FQGTGA. V dropped 1 base and J dropped 4; count of bases not matched to a gene: 5. CDR3 nucleotide sequence: TGTGCCAGCAGCTTAATGGCACTAGCGGGGGGGTCAGATACGCAGTATTTT. Its protein is CASSLMALAGGSDTQYF.

On this clone itself: The CDR3 does not end in the conserved phenylalanine or tryptophan, so this is likely a read error. Because the CDR3's place on the DNA is in doubt, the DNA is left out and the CDR3 is given as listed by TCRdb. This chain uses TRBV20-1 with TRBJ1-2; TRBD1 is the table's D call and was not checked against the DNA. Germline-derived CDR1 and CDR2 are DFQATT and SNEGSKA (reference sequence). The CDR3 adds up to 10 amino acids, both ends counted. The CDR3 loop is CSARGQGDQI.

The V call is TRBV10-3, the J call TRBJ2-2, with TRBD2 matching 7 bases. Trimming removed 0 bases from V and 3 bases from J; junction bases left unmatched: 1. Germline loops: CDR1 ENHRY, CDR2 SYGVKD. The CDR3 has 15 residues. The chain's CDR3 is CAISESGRDTGELFF. The DNA for the CDR3 is TGTGCCATCAGTGAGTCTGGGAGGGACACCGGGGAGCTGTTTTTT.

This clone has a handful of counts. This chain links TRBV5-1 with TRBJ1-1, with TRBD1 matching 10 bases. CDR1 is SGHRS, CDR2 YFSETQ, per germline. After removal of 3 bases from V and 4 bases from J, the junction contained 6 bases not matched to a gene. The CDR3 runs 15 residues. The CDR3 reads CASSYKGQGSTEAFF. The CDR3 DNA sequence: TGCGCCAGCAGCTATAAGGGACAGGGGTCCACTGAAGCTTTCTTT.

The V and J genes are TRBV2 and TRBJ2-7, with TRBD1 matching over 8 bases. From germline, CDR1 is SNHLY and CDR2 FYNNEI. The CDR3 has 13 amino acids. V lost 5 bases to trimming and J lost 6 bases; unmatched junction nucleotides: 6. CDR3 protein: CASSPGQASEQYF. CDR3 nucleotides: TGTGCCAGCAGTCCGGGACAGGCATCCGAGCAGTACTTC. Filled out from reference TRBV2 and TRBJ2-7, the complete variable domain reads EPEVTQTPSHQVTQMGQEVILRCVPISNHLYFYWYRQILGQKVEFLVSFYNNEISEKSEIFDDQFSVERPDGSNFTLKIRSTKLEDSAMYFCASSPGQASEQYFGPGTRLTVT.

The V and J genes are TRBV11-3 and TRBJ2-4, with TRBD1 identical over 9 bases. The CDR3 has 13 residues. Germline V gene sequence: CDR1 SGHNT, CDR2 YENEEA. V shed 7 bases and J 5 bases; nucleotides not matched to a gene: 3. CDR3 amino acids: CASKDRGENIQYF. As DNA, the CDR3 is TGTGCCAGCAAAGACAGGGGGGAAAACATTCAGTACTTC.

The chain has TRBV3-1 (or the pseudogene TRBV3-2) and TRBJ1-6; maybe TRBD1 (5 bases). With 4 bases removed from V and 7 bases from J, the gap between germline ends came to 11 bases. Per the germline V gene, CDR1 is LGHDT and CDR2 is YNNKEL (reference sequence). CDR3 size: 14 residues. The CDR3 sequence is CASSPKGPNSPLHF. As DNA, the CDR3 is TGTGCCAGCAGCCCGAAGGGGCCAAATTCACCCCTCCACTTT.

This clone has only a few counts. CDR3 bases: TGTGCCAGCAGTTCAACAGGGGAAGGCGAAAAACTGTTTTTT. It translates to CASSSTGEGEKLFF. The V and J genes are TRBV6-5 and TRBJ1-4; 7 bases are shared with TRBD1. Unmatched junction bases numbered 7, after V lost 4 bases and J lost 8 bases. The CDR3 contains 14 residues. Germline CDR1 MNHEY, CDR2 SVGAGI.

V and J are TRBV28 and TRBJ2-3; 7 bases match TRBD2. Germline CDR1 MDHEN, CDR2 SYDVKM. Losses at the gene ends were 5 bases for V and 4 bases for J; bases not matched to a gene: 3. The CDR3 totals 13 residues. The CDR3 region is CASSPGGSDTQYF. CDR3 coding DNA: TGTGCCAGCAGTCCGGGGGGTTCAGATACGCAGTATTTT.